This passage covers 25 T cell receptor beta chains from one sample sequenced in a study of blood T cell repertoires in COVID-19. Assay: immunoSEQ multiplex PCR; the TCRdb copy retains only in-frame clones and omits some. The table has 45,000 to 50,000 clones, 65% to 85% seen once. Source material: peripheral blood. The source of these receptors is a man older than 75 in a cohort sampled during active COVID-19.

The V gene is TRBV7-9, the J gene TRBJ1-1; 7 bases align to TRBD1. From germline, CDR1 is SEHNR and CDR2 FQNEAQ (reference sequence). The CDR3 runs to 15 residues. V lost 2 bases, J lost 1 base, and 4 bases stayed unmatched. The CDR3 spells CASSLITGANTEAFF. The DNA of the CDR3 is TGTGCCAGCAGCTTAATAACAGGGGCGAACACTGAAGCTTTCTTT.

The chain recombines TRBV30 with TRBJ1-1; the match to TRBD1 covers 7 bases. Germline trimming cut 1 base from V and 10 bases from J; bases unmatched to any gene: 9. The CDR3 runs 13 residues. The germline CDR1 and CDR2 sequences are GTSNPN and SVGIG (reference sequence). For the CDR3, the DNA is TGTGCCTGGAGTGCCCCACAGGGGCGCCGAGCTTTCTTT. It specifies CAWSAPQGRRAFF.

The chain combines TRBV28 with TRBJ2-7, with 8 positions matching TRBD2. Germline assignment: CDR1 MDHEN and CDR2 SYDVKM. J lost 2 bases, V lost 10 bases, and 7 bases had no gene match. This CDR3 contains 13 residues. The CDR3 DNA reads as TGTGCCATTCCGACTAGCGAGACCTACGAGCAGTACTTC. It codes for CAIPTSETYEQYF.

The V call is TRBV5-4, the J call TRBJ1-1, with D hard to call. This CDR3 spans 13 amino acids. Germline CDR1 is SGHNT and CDR2 is YYREEE (reference sequence). Trimming removed 1 base at V and 8 bases at J, with 12 bases between. The CDR3 bases are TGTGCCAGCAGCTTGTGGCAGACTGTGGAAGCTTTCTTT. Encoded protein: CASSLWQTVEAFF.

The chain carries TRBV9 and TRBJ1-3; 7 bases fit TRBD1. The V segment lost 4 bases and the J segment 2 bases; nucleotides outside the gene matches: 6. This CDR3 has 15 amino acids. The V gene's germline CDR1 is SGDLS and CDR2 YYNGEE. DNA for the CDR3: TGTGCCAGCAGCCGAAATACAGGGGCTGGAAACACCATATATTTT. This sequence encodes CASSRNTGAGNTIYF.

The chain carries TRBV6-6 and TRBJ1-3; D is unclear. This CDR3 is 15 amino acids long. Germline-derived CDR1 and CDR2 are MNHNY and SVGAGI (reference sequence). V was clipped by 4 bases and J by 0 bases, with 10 bases between them. The CDR3 DNA is TGTGCCAGCAGTTCGTGGCAGTACTCTGGAAACACCATATATTTT. This codes for CASSSWQYSGNTIYF.

Within the sample, this clone is medium-sized. V and J are TRBV28 and TRBJ1-2; maybe TRBD1 (5 bases). CDR1 is MDHEN, CDR2 SYDVKM, per germline. The length of the CDR3 is 13 residues. Trimming shortened V by 6 bases and J by 3 bases, and 11 bases separated the two germline ends. CDR3 loop: CASRKGLDYGYTF. The CDR3 DNA reads as TGTGCCAGCAGGAAGGGGTTAGACTATGGCTACACCTTC.

V gene TRBV5-4 combines with J gene TRBJ1-2; TRBD1 aligns across 9 bases. Germline CDR1 and CDR2: SGHNT and YYREEE (reference sequence). V gave up 3 bases and J gave up 4 bases; unmatched junction bases: 13. The CDR3 has 17 residues. CDR3 sequence (DNA): TGTGCCAGCAGCTCCGGGACAGGGAGTTCGGTCCCCTATGGCTACACCTTC. As protein: CASSSGTGSSVPYGYTF. Filled out from reference TRBV5-4 and TRBJ1-2, the complete variable domain reads ETGVTQSPTHLIKTRGQQVTLRCSSQSGHNTVSWYQQALGQGPQFIFQYYREEENGRGNFPPRFSGLQFPNYSSELNVNALELDDSALYLCASSSGTGSSVPYGYTFGSGTRLTVV.

The chain uses TRBV28 and TRBJ1-4, with 9 positions matching TRBD1. Germline CDR1 and CDR2: MDHEN and SYDVKM. The CDR3 is 15 residues long. Trimming took 5 bases from V and 4 from J; bases not matched to a gene: 5. CDR3 nucleotide sequence: TGTGCCAGCAGTACAGGGGGCTCACTTAATGAAAAACTGTTTTTT. Translating gives CASSTGGSLNEKLFF.

This clone was seen more than once but under ten times. The CDR3 sequence is CASSLTGVGNTIYF. CDR3 in DNA: TGCGCCAGCAGCTTGACAGGGGTTGGAAACACCATATATTTT. The chain is built from TRBV5-1 and TRBJ1-3, with TRBD1 identical over 7 bases. The V and J ends lost 1 base and 3 bases, in that order; junction bases with no gene match: 1. The CDR3 has 14 amino acids. CDR1 SGHRS and CDR2 YFSETQ come from the germline V gene.

The rearrangement links TRBV18 to TRBJ2-3; 8 bases match TRBD2. The CDR3 has 15 residues. With V trimmed by 2 bases and J by 0 bases, 1 base remained unmatched. Germline values: CDR1 KGHSH, CDR2 LQKENI. CDR3 DNA sequence: TGTGCCAGCTCACCAAGCGGGGGTAGCACAGATACGCAGTATTTT. Its protein is CASSPSGGSTDTQYF.

This rearrangement joins TRBV4-2 to TRBJ2-3, with a possible D match to TRBD1 (5 bases). From germline, CDR1 is LGHNA and CDR2 YNFKEQ. Trimming took 1 base from V and 1 from J, leaving 12 bases between them. The CDR3 is 16 residues long. The CDR3 region is CASSQVVQVGTDTQYF. The CDR3 DNA is TGTGCCAGCAGCCAAGTAGTACAGGTTGGCACAGATACGCAGTATTTT.

This clone was detected a few times. This chain uses TRBV3-1 (or the pseudogene TRBV3-2) with TRBJ1-5; D is unclear. The CDR3 is 15 amino acids. Germline CDR1 and CDR2: LGHDT and YNNKEL (reference sequence). Trimming removed 4 bases from V and 7 bases from J, with 17 bases in between. The CDR3: CASSPGLLPGQPQHF. The DNA for the CDR3 is TGTGCCAGCAGCCCCGGACTCCTTCCTGGGCAGCCCCAGCATTTT.

In this sample, this clone turned up once. J is TRBJ1-1 and V is TRBV18, with 10 bases matching TRBD1. Germline V gene lookup returns CDR1 KGHSH and CDR2 LQKENI. The CDR3 runs to 15 residues. The V and J ends lost 6 bases and 10 bases, in that order; junction bases with no gene match: 14. The CDR3 DNA follows: TGTGCCAGCTCCGTACCCAAGACAGGGGGCGAAGGAGCTTTCTTT. It specifies CASSVPKTGGEGAFF.

This clone is a singleton in its sample. The J gene is TRBJ2-7, the V gene TRBV4-1; TRBD2 is a possible D gene (6 bases). CDR3 length: 13 amino acids. Germline lookup yields CDR1 MGHRA and CDR2 YSYEKL. The ends were cut back, 0 bases at V and 11 bases at J, with 14 bases in the middle. The CDR3 sequence is CASSQEEGSREYF. The CDR3 nucleotides read TGCGCCAGCAGCCAAGAGGAGGGATCAAGAGAGTACTTC.

V usage is TRBV5-1 and J usage is TRBJ2-4; 9 nucleotides align to TRBD1. Unmatched junction bases numbered 8, after V lost 4 bases and J lost 6 bases. Germline-derived CDR1 and CDR2 are SGHRS and YFSETQ. This CDR3 has 15 amino acids. CDR3 region: CASSPDRGLGNIQYF. DNA for the CDR3: TGCGCCAGCAGCCCCGACAGGGGGTTAGGAAACATTCAGTACTTC.

The CDR3 nucleotides are TGCGCCAGCAGTGAGTACCGGACAGGGGGTGGCTACACCTTC. Amino acids: CASSEYRTGGGYTF. V is TRBV10-1 and J is TRBJ1-2; 10 nucleotides line up with TRBD1. CDR1 is WNHNN and CDR2 is SYGVQD in the germline V gene (reference sequence). V was clipped by 1 base and J by 7 bases; unmatched bases: 3. The CDR3 loop spans 14 amino acids.

The chain couples TRBV7-9 to TRBJ2-2, with 7 bases lining up with TRBD1. V lost 5 bases to trimming and J lost 4 bases; unmatched junction nucleotides: 10. CDR1 is SEHNR and CDR2 is FQNEAQ in the germline V gene (reference sequence). The CDR3 loop spans 16 amino acids. CDR3 amino acids: CASSLIATGATGELFF. The CDR3 DNA follows: TGTGCCAGCAGCCTCATTGCTACAGGGGCCACCGGGGAGCTGTTTTTT.

This clone was observed once. V gene TRBV29-1 combines with J gene TRBJ2-7; 16 positions agree with TRBD2. There are 14 residues in the CDR3. Trimming took 7 bases from V and 6 from J; bases not matched to a gene: 6. The V gene's germline CDR1 is SQVTM and CDR2 ANQGSEA. CDR3 coding DNA: TGCAGCGCCCTGGGACTAGCGGGAGGGGGCGAGCAGTACTTC. Translated: CSALGLAGGGEQYF.

The chain recombines TRBV6-5 with TRBJ1-4, with 12 bases lining up with TRBD1. Germline V gene lookup returns CDR1 MNHEY and CDR2 SVGAGI. There are 15 residues in the CDR3. V lost 3 bases to trimming and J lost 9 bases; unmatched junction nucleotides: 5. This CDR3 reads CASSYSGTGGKKLFF. CDR3 DNA sequence: TGTGCCAGCAGTTATTCAGGGACAGGGGGCAAAAAACTGTTTTTT.

The genes are TRBV28 and TRBJ1-3; D gene ambiguous. Germline lookup yields CDR1 MDHEN and CDR2 SYDVKM. The CDR3 is 13 residues long. Trimming left V 5 bases short and J 4 bases short, with 9 bases between. This CDR3 is CASSPAFGNTIYF. CDR3 nucleotide sequence: TGTGCCAGCAGTCCCGCGTTCGGAAACACCATATATTTT. Full variable domain (missing parts from reference TRBV28 and TRBJ1-3): DVKVTQSSRYLVKRTGEKVFLECVQDMDHENMFWYRQDPGLGLRLIYFSYDVKMKEKGDIPEGYSVSREKKERFSLILESASTNQTSMYLCASSPAFGNTIYFGEGSWLTVV.

The chain has TRBV7-9 and TRBJ1-2, with D tentatively TRBD1 (6 bases). Germline V gene lookup returns CDR1 SEHNR and CDR2 FQNEAQ (reference sequence). This CDR3 comprises 13 residues. Trimming pared 1 base from V and 6 bases from J, leaving 9 bases between. CDR3 residues: CASSLGAGDGYTF. DNA of the CDR3: TGTGCCAGCAGCTTAGGGGCAGGGGATGGCTACACCTTC. Looking up the rest from reference TRBV7-9 and TRBJ1-2 gives the full variable domain: DTGVSQNPRHKITKRGQNVTFRCDPISEHNRLYWYRQTLGQGPEFLTYFQNEAQLEKSRLLSDRFSAERPKGSFSTLEIQRTEQGDSAMYLCASSLGAGDGYTFGSGTRLTVV.

The rearrangement links TRBV6-2 or TRBV6-3 to TRBJ1-1, with unresolved D. The germline gives CDR1 MNHEY, CDR2 SVGEGT. The CDR3 spans 13 residues. V was cut by 3 bases and J by 5 bases, with 10 bases left in between. Here the CDR3 DNA reads TGTGCCAGCAGTTATGGACTGGGTACTGAAGCTTTCTTT. It is translated as CASSYGLGTEAFF.

V gene TRBV15 combines with J gene TRBJ1-5; 8 nucleotides match TRBD1. CDR1 and CDR2 (germline): LNHNV, YYDKDF (reference sequence). The CDR3 loop spans 17 amino acids. Trimming cost V 1 base and J 6 bases; bases outside gene matches: 11. CDR3 DNA sequence: TGTGCCACCAGCAGAGTGGCCCGGCAGGGGGCAGGTCAGCCCCAGCATTTT. Translation gives CATSRVARQGAGQPQHF.

The chain carries TRBV6-5 and TRBJ2-7, with 8 bases aligning to TRBD1. This CDR3 comprises 15 residues. J was trimmed by 5 bases and V by 0 bases; bases with no gene match: 6. The germline CDR1 and CDR2 sequences are MNHEY and SVGAGI. The DNA of the CDR3 is TGTGCCAGCAGTTACTCTCGGACAGGGTACGACGAGCAGTACTTC. Translated, it gives CASSYSRTGYDEQYF.